Below are 30 T cell receptor beta chains sequenced from a single sample in a study of control samples from healthy donors and cancer patients. Profiling relied on immunoSEQ multiplex PCR, and the TCRdb table lists in-frame clones only, not all of them. The table lists approximately 50,000 clones, around 90% of them singletons. Sequenced input: PBMCs. The receptors were sampled from a man between 60 and 75 years old with head and neck cancer.

This rearrangement joins TRBV19 to TRBJ1-2, with D possibly being TRBD1 (6 bases). Germline CDR1 reads LNHDA; CDR2 reads SQIVND (reference sequence). The CDR3 runs 13 residues. The V end was cut by 7 bases, the J end by 5 bases, with 14 bases between. The CDR3 region is CASKPTGRYGYTF. CDR3 sequence (DNA): TGTGCCAGTAAGCCGACAGGTCGATATGGCTACACCTTC.

This chain joins TRBV7-2 and TRBJ2-6, with TRBD1 matching 7 bases. The trim removed 1 base at V and 2 bases at J, leaving 2 bases unmatched. The germline CDR1 and CDR2 sequences are SGHTA and FQGNSA. The CDR3 is 16 amino acids. The CDR3 protein is CASSLGGGTGANVLTF. The CDR3 nucleotides read TGTGCCAGCAGCTTAGGAGGGGGCACTGGGGCCAACGTCCTGACTTTC.

This chain connects TRBV5-5 to TRBJ2-3; 8 bases agree with TRBD2. The germline V gene has CDR1 SGHKS and CDR2 YYEKEE (reference sequence). This CDR3 contains 16 residues. The junction had 9 bases not matched to a gene; V was cut back by 4 bases and J by 2 bases. Written as DNA, the CDR3 is TGTGCCAGCAGCCCTCCTACTAGCGGACTCACAGATACGCAGTATTTT. Amino acid sequence: CASSPPTSGLTDTQYF.

V usage is TRBV11-3 and J usage is TRBJ2-7; TRBD2 agrees at 10 bases. The CDR3 loop spans 17 amino acids. CDR1 is SGHNT and CDR2 is YENEEA in the germline V gene. The ends lost 0 bases at V and 12 bases at J; junction bases unmatched: 17. The chain's CDR3 is CASSLDGTSGALLSGYF. The CDR3 nucleotides are TGTGCCAGCAGCTTAGATGGCACTAGCGGGGCTTTGTTGTCAGGGTACTTC.

The rearrangement links TRBV6-2 or TRBV6-3 to TRBJ2-5; a possible D gene is TRBD2 (7 bases). CDR3 length: 16 residues. V was shortened by 0 bases and J by 2 bases, with 13 bases between the two germline ends. Germline CDR1 MNHEY, CDR2 SVGEGT. The CDR3 here is CASSYSGGRGQETQYF. CDR3 bases: TGTGCCAGCAGTTACTCAGGGGGGCGGGGGCAAGAGACCCAGTACTTC.

This clone was observed once. The rearrangement joins TRBV19 to TRBJ1-1; D is uncertain. Deletions cut 7 bases from V and 6 bases from J, with 9 bases between. Germline V gene data show CDR1 as LNHDA and CDR2 as SQIVND (reference sequence). This CDR3 comprises 11 residues. CDR3 coding DNA: TGTGCCAGTACTGGCTGGTCTGAAGCTTTCTTT. This codes for CASTGWSEAFF. Full variable domain (missing parts from reference TRBV19 and TRBJ1-1): DGGITQSPKYLFRKEGQNVTLSCEQNLNHDAMYWYRQDPGQGLRLIYYSQIVNDFQKGDIAEGYSVSREKKESFPLTVTSAQKNPTAFYLCASTGWSEAFFGQGTRLTVV.

Only one count was recorded for this clone. This chain joins TRBV19 and TRBJ2-3; D possibly corresponds to TRBD2 (6 bases). The germline V gene has CDR1 LNHDA and CDR2 SQIVND (reference sequence). This CDR3 is built from 16 residues. Trimming took 5 bases from V and 3 from J, leaving 18 bases between them. The CDR3 bases are TGTGCCAGTAGTCACCGGGCAGGAGGGACTACAGATACGCAGTATTTT. This gives the protein CASSHRAGGTTDTQYF.

The rearrangement links TRBV6-2 or TRBV6-3 to TRBJ1-5; D is unclear. Per the germline V gene, CDR1 is MNHEY and CDR2 is SVGEGT. The CDR3 has 14 amino acids. V was clipped by 8 bases and J by 0 bases, with 11 bases between them. This CDR3 reads CASCRGNSNQPQHF. CDR3 coding DNA: TGTGCCAGCTGCCGGGGAAATAGCAATCAGCCCCAGCATTTT.

The rearrangement uses TRBV3-1 (or the pseudogene TRBV3-2) and TRBJ2-7; no firm D call. CDR1 and CDR2 from the germline V gene are LGHDT and YNNKEL (reference sequence). The CDR3 spans 13 residues. V was cut by 2 bases and J by 4 bases, with 9 bases left in between. CDR3 protein: CASSQRMGYEQYF. CDR3 nucleotide sequence: TGTGCCAGCAGCCAAAGGATGGGGTACGAGCAGTACTTC.

The rearrangement links TRBV28 to TRBJ2-5; D not certain. The germline V gene encodes CDR1 MDHEN and CDR2 SYDVKM. The CDR3 is made up of 16 amino acids. The V end lost 8 bases, the J end lost 2 bases, and 21 bases lay between the germline ends. The CDR3 here is CASSSLGRLRQETQYF. CDR3 in DNA: TGTGCCAGCTCGTCCCTTGGCAGGCTAAGGCAAGAGACCCAGTACTTC.

The chain carries TRBV5-8 and TRBJ2-1; possibly TRBD2 for D (7 bases). The length of the CDR3 is 14 residues. Germline loops: CDR1 SGHTS, CDR2 YDEGEE. Trimming stripped 4 bases from V and 0 bases from J, with 8 bases between. CDR3 region: CASSRGASYNEQFF. The CDR3 nucleotides read TGTGCCAGCAGCCGGGGGGCCTCCTACAATGAGCAGTTCTTC.

The rearrangement links TRBV20-1 to TRBJ2-1, with D perhaps TRBD2 (5 bases). V lost 3 bases to trimming and J lost 3 bases, with 15 bases between them. Germline CDR1 reads DFQATT; CDR2 reads SNEGSKA (reference sequence). This CDR3 region has 15 residues. The CDR3, as DNA: TGCAGTGCTAGTTGGGCGGGCTACCTCTACAATGAGCAGTTCTTC. As protein: CSASWAGYLYNEQFF.

The chain uses TRBV5-1 and TRBJ2-3; 9 bases agree with TRBD1. The CDR3 covers 14 residues. V dropped 4 bases and J dropped 0; count of bases not matched to a gene: 0. From germline, CDR1 is SGHRS and CDR2 YFSETQ. In nucleotides, the CDR3 is TGCGCCAGCAGCGACAGGGGGAGCACAGATACGCAGTATTTT. This gives the protein CASSDRGSTDTQYF.

The rearrangement uses TRBV7-8 and TRBJ2-7; weak D call: TRBD1 (6 bases). The CDR3 is 13 amino acids. Germline V gene sequence: CDR1 SGHVS, CDR2 FQNEAQ. Trimming shortened V by 2 bases and J by 7 bases, and 12 bases separated the two germline ends. The CDR3 is CASSLNRVKEQYF. The CDR3 DNA follows: TGTGCCAGCAGCTTAAACAGGGTGAAGGAGCAGTACTTC.

This chain uses TRBV27 with TRBJ2-7; TRBD2 is a possible D gene (5 bases). Between the trimmed V and J ends, which lost 6 bases and 4 bases, there was a span of 16 bases. The CDR3 is 14 residues long. Germline values: CDR1 MNHEY, CDR2 SMNVEV (reference sequence). The CDR3 is CASSPTWTDYEQYF. The CDR3, as DNA: TGTGCCAGCAGCCCTACGTGGACTGATTACGAGCAGTACTTC.

The chain couples TRBV15 to TRBJ2-5; 10 bases are shared with TRBD1. The CDR3 is made up of 18 amino acids. Germline lookup yields CDR1 LNHNV and CDR2 YYDKDF (reference sequence). The J segment lost 0 bases and the V segment lost 0 bases, leaving 7 bases of the junction unmatched. CDR3 DNA sequence: TGTGCCACCAGCAGAGATCGCTCGGGACAGGGGAACCAAGAGACCCAGTACTTC. Protein product: CATSRDRSGQGNQETQYF.

The CDR3 sequence: CASSIGGTQNIQYF. The CDR3 DNA reads TGTGCCAGTAGTATAGGGGGGACTCAAAACATTCAGTACTTC. The V and J genes are TRBV19 and TRBJ2-4; the D gene is possibly TRBD2 (6 bases). Deletions cut 1 base from V and 5 bases from J, with 9 bases between. CDR3 length: 14 amino acids. Germline V gives CDR1 LNHDA, CDR2 SQIVND (reference sequence). Full variable domain (rest looked up from reference TRBV19 and TRBJ2-4): DGGITQSPKYLFRKEGQNVTLSCEQNLNHDAMYWYRQDPGQGLRLIYYSQIVNDFQKGDIAEGYSVSREKKESFPLTVTSAQKNPTAFYLCASSIGGTQNIQYFGAGTRLSVL.

This chain links TRBV13 with TRBJ2-1; possibly TRBD1 for D (5 bases). Trimming shortened V by 2 bases and J by 9 bases, and 17 bases separated the two germline ends. Germline lookup yields CDR1 PRHDT and CDR2 FYEKMQ (reference sequence). This CDR3 region has 15 residues. This chain's CDR3 is CASSLLRVGQVEQFF. DNA for the CDR3: TGTGCCAGCAGCTTACTTCGTGTGGGGCAGGTTGAGCAGTTCTTC.

On this clone: The junction departs from germline at one end; a sequencing error may be responsible. This CDR3 is CAVSLTGSTGELFF. CDR3 in DNA: TGTGCCGTCAGCTTGACAGGGTCCACCGGGGAGCTGTTTTTT. This chain uses TRBV10-3 with TRBJ2-2; 7 positions agree with TRBD1. Germline CDR1 reads ENHRY; CDR2 reads SYGVKD. This CDR3 contains 14 residues.

The gene calls are TRBV13 and TRBJ2-1; no definite D call. The CDR3 is 15 residues long. V was clipped by 1 base and J by 5 bases, with 12 bases between them. Looked up from germline, CDR1 is PRHDT and CDR2 is FYEKMQ (reference sequence). CDR3 residues: CASSLVGLRNNEQFF. CDR3 DNA: TGTGCCAGCAGCTTAGTGGGCCTAAGAAACAATGAGCAGTTCTTC.

There are a few counts of this clone. The chain couples TRBV7-2 to TRBJ2-1; D gene uncertain. The germline gives CDR1 SGHTA, CDR2 FQGNSA. The V end lost 5 bases, the J end lost 6 bases, and 8 bases lay between the germline ends. CDR3 length: 12 residues. The CDR3 DNA reads TGTGCCAGCAGCGCTCACAGCAATGAGCAGTTCTTC. As protein: CASSAHSNEQFF. Full variable domain (outside the CDR3, taken from reference TRBV7-2 and TRBJ2-1): GAGVSQSPSNKVTEKGKDVELRCDPISGHTALYWYRQSLGQGLEFLIYFQGNSAPDKSGLPSDRFSAERTGGSVSTLTIQRTQQEDSAVYLCASSAHSNEQFFGPGTRLTVL.

The chain uses TRBV5-8 and TRBJ2-5; tentatively, D is TRBD2 (6 bases). CDR3 length equals 14 residues. Per germline, CDR1 SGHTS and CDR2 YDEGEE. V lost 4 bases to trimming and J lost 2 bases, with 12 bases between them. CDR3 sequence (DNA): TGTGCCAGCAGCCGGGGGTTCCCGCAAGAGACCCAGTACTTC. This encodes CASSRGFPQETQYF.

CDR3 sequence reads: CASSPSAGPNYGYTF. In DNA, the CDR3 is TGCGCCAGCAGCCCCTCGGCCGGCCCAAACTATGGCTACACCTTC. J is TRBJ1-2 and V is TRBV5-1; D not certain. V lost 4 bases and J 2 bases, leaving 15 bases between the germline ends. The CDR3 loop spans 15 amino acids. CDR1 SGHRS and CDR2 YFSETQ come from the germline V gene.

The genes are TRBV10-3 and TRBJ1-5, with D perhaps TRBD1 (5 bases). V was clipped by 2 bases and J by 2 bases, with 10 bases between them. The CDR3 is 15 residues long. Germline V CDR1 and CDR2: ENHRY, SYGVKD. CDR3 residues: CAISEGTGGNQPQHF. The CDR3 bases are TGTGCCATCAGTGAGGGGACGGGCGGCAATCAGCCCCAGCATTTT.

This clone was counted between two and nine times. The rearrangement uses TRBV29-1 and TRBJ1-6; TRBD1 matches at 7 bases. Trimming at V came to 7 bases and at J to 5 bases, leaving 5 bases not matched to a gene. CDR3 length: 13 amino acids. Germline V lookup: CDR1 SQVTM, CDR2 ANQGSEA. The CDR3 loop reads CSAGTDNNSPLHF. As DNA, the CDR3 is TGCAGCGCGGGGACAGATAATAATTCACCCCTCCACTTT.

V and J are TRBV19 and TRBJ1-1; 9 bases align to TRBD1. V lost 3 bases and J lost 7; bases outside the gene matches: 9. Per germline, CDR1 LNHDA and CDR2 SQIVND (reference sequence). CDR3 length equals 15 residues. The DNA for the CDR3 is TGTGCCAGTAGTATTCAGACAGGGGGAAGGGTTGAAGCTTTCTTT. It codes for CASSIQTGGRVEAFF.

This chain uses TRBV6-5 with TRBJ1-2; D is uncertain. V dropped 2 bases and J dropped 3 bases, with 13 bases sitting between them. Germline V gene data show CDR1 as MNHEY and CDR2 as SVGAGI. The CDR3 is made up of 15 amino acids. DNA for the CDR3: TGTGCCAGCAGTTACGGGCGAACTAACGACTATGGCTACACCTTC. Its protein product is CASSYGRTNDYGYTF.

This chain uses TRBV28 with TRBJ2-7; 7 nucleotides line up with TRBD1. Germline V gene lookup returns CDR1 MDHEN and CDR2 SYDVKM. V shed 4 bases, J shed 2 bases, and the junction held 5 bases outside the gene matches. The CDR3 runs 14 residues. CDR3: CASSSGTVAYEQYF. The CDR3 bases are TGTGCCAGCAGTTCCGGGACAGTAGCCTACGAGCAGTACTTC.

This chain joins TRBV5-8 and TRBJ1-3; 7 bases match TRBD1. Germline values: CDR1 SGHTS, CDR2 YDEGEE. V was clipped by 7 bases and J by 1 base; unmatched bases: 5. This CDR3 has 14 amino acids. Here the CDR3 reads CASQRDSSGNTIYF. Here the CDR3 DNA reads TGTGCCAGCCAAAGGGACAGTTCTGGAAACACCATATATTTT.

The chain is built from TRBV6-5 and TRBJ1-5; D perhaps matches TRBD1 (5 bases). V was trimmed by 6 bases and J by 0 bases, leaving 12 bases between them. The CDR3 length is 15 residues. Germline CDR1 is MNHEY and CDR2 is SVGAGI. Here the CDR3 reads CASRPPGSSNQPQHF. In DNA, the CDR3 is TGTGCCAGCAGACCACCAGGGAGTAGCAATCAGCCCCAGCATTTT.